This T cell receptor beta chain was sequenced in a study of OX40 agonist ivuxolimab in advanced cancers. Study-level background: Hepatocellular carcinoma, melanoma, renal cell or head and neck cancer occurred in dose-escalation patients.

The protocol was immunoSEQ multiplex PCR, while the TCRdb copy is restricted to in-frame clones and leaves out a portion. Here the sample spans about 18,000 clones, 60% to 80% being singletons. Trimming took 2 bases from V and 4 from J, leaving 8 bases between them. Germline values: CDR1 MNHEY, CDR2 SMNVEV (reference sequence). The CDR3 is 13 residues long. The source of this sequence is an adult with an advanced solid tumor such as melanoma, head and neck, liver or kidney cancer. The sequences come from CD4+ or CD8+ T cells sorted from blood, collected in a trial of the OX40 agonist ivuxolimab. This sequence joins TRBV27 and TRBJ1-1; D gene ambiguous. For the CDR3, the DNA is TGTGCCAGCAGTTTAGACGTTGGCACTGAAGCTTTCTTT. Translation gives CASSLDVGTEAFF.